These 7 T cell receptor beta chains came from one sample sequenced in a study of cytomegalovirus exposure and HLA in healthy donors. The PCR employed 60 Vbeta primers together with 13 Jbeta primers. Data came from immunoSEQ multiplex PCR; TCRdb stores just in-frame clones and leaves some out. The sample includes over 150,000 clones, about 75% seen only once; the top ten take roughly 7.3%. Input material: PBMCs. Every receptor here comes from a male donor in good health and CMV-seropositive.

CDR3 in amino acids: CASSGQSNQPQHF. The CDR3 nucleotides are TGTGCCAGCAGTGGACAGTCCAATCAGCCCCAGCATTTT. The rearrangement links TRBV6-5 to TRBJ1-5; weak D call: TRBD1 (6 bases). The V end was cut by 5 bases, the J end by 3 bases, with 8 bases between. Germline V gene data show CDR1 as MNHEY and CDR2 as SVGAGI. This CDR3 is built from 13 residues.

The chain couples TRBV5-1 to TRBJ2-6; 7 bases are shared with TRBD1. This CDR3 is 16 amino acids long. The junction had 5 bases not matched to a gene; V was cut back by 5 bases and J by 0 bases. CDR1 and CDR2 from the germline V gene are SGHRS and YFSETQ. The CDR3 nucleotides read TGCGCCAGCAGACCGGGACAGCTCTCTGGGGCCAACGTCCTGACTTTC. Translated, it gives CASRPGQLSGANVLTF.

The chain combines TRBV9 with TRBJ1-2; weak D call: TRBD1 (5 bases). V gave up 0 bases and J gave up 4 bases, with 10 bases separating them. This CDR3 region has 14 residues. Germline loops: CDR1 SGDLS, CDR2 YYNGEE. The CDR3 reads CASSVADGGYGYTF. The CDR3 nucleotides read TGTGCCAGCAGCGTAGCTGACGGGGGCTATGGCTACACCTTC.

The V and J genes are TRBV11-1 and TRBJ2-7; 10 bases are shared with TRBD2. Germline values: CDR1 SGHAT, CDR2 FQDESV (reference sequence). The CDR3 spans 14 residues. J lost 3 bases, V lost 5 bases, and 4 bases had no gene match. The CDR3 reads CASSQRTSGYEQYF. The DNA for the CDR3 is TGTGCCAGCAGCCAGAGGACTAGCGGCTACGAGCAGTACTTC.

In DNA form, the CDR3 reads TGTGCCAGCAGCGTAGGCGATGAAAAACTGTTTTTT. This translates into CASSVGDEKLFF. The chain joins TRBV9 to TRBJ1-4, with D uncertain. V lost 0 bases and J lost 6, with 3 bases in between. Germline CDR1 SGDLS, CDR2 YYNGEE. The CDR3 covers 12 residues.

The chain is built from TRBV7-3 and TRBJ2-7; possibly TRBD1 for D (6 bases). Germline CDR1 reads SGHTA; CDR2 reads FQGTGA. Trimming pared 5 bases from V and 7 bases from J, leaving 15 bases between. This CDR3 spans 13 amino acids. The CDR3: CASSPERGREQYF. In DNA form, the CDR3 reads TGTGCCAGCAGCCCTGAGAGGGGGAGAGAGCAGTACTTC. The full variable domain, rest sourced from reference TRBV7-3 and TRBJ2-7, is GAGVSQTPSNKVTEKGKYVELRCDPISGHTALYWYRQSLGQGPEFLIYFQGTGAADDSGLPNDRFFAVRPEGSVSTLKIQRTERGDSAVYLCASSPERGREQYFGPGTRLTVT.

The rearrangement uses TRBV27 and TRBJ1-3, with 7 bases that match TRBD1. The trim removed 6 bases at V and 4 bases at J, leaving 9 bases unmatched. Germline CDR1 MNHEY, CDR2 SMNVEV (reference sequence). There are 15 residues in the CDR3. The CDR3 nucleotides are TGTGCCAGCAGAACCCTGAGGGGGCGCGGAAACACCATATATTTT. Encoded protein: CASRTLRGRGNTIYF.